This T cell receptor beta chain was captured in a study of blood T cell repertoires in COVID-19. The table lists this clone with a count of one. In the original analysis: Estimates of nucleated cell counts were drawn from the amplification of reference gene primers. The repertoire was sequenced with immunoSEQ multiplex PCR; TCRdb's copy has only in-frame clones and lacks some. The V and J calls and clone size are taken from that table; D and trimming were inferred from the DNA. The table lists 200,000 to 300,000 clones, 70% to 90% of them singletons. Specimen: peripheral blood. This sequence originates from a middle-aged woman with acute or convalescent COVID-19.

Here the CDR3 reads CASSVQGQGGGELFF. The CDR3, as DNA: TGTGCCAGCAGCGTTCAGGGACAGGGGGGCGGGGAGCTGTTTTTT. The chain couples TRBV9 to TRBJ2-2, with TRBD1 matching over 11 bases. The CDR3 consists of 15 residues. The V gene's germline CDR1 is SGDLS and CDR2 YYNGEE. The ends lost 2 bases at V and 7 bases at J; junction bases unmatched: 4.